The T cell receptor beta chain described here comes from a study of technical replicates of blood from several donors. The table came from immunoSEQ multiplex PCR; TCRdb's copy has only in-frame clones and leaves some out. The repertoire holds under 70,000 clones, more than 70% seen once, with 5.6% in the top ten. Germline V gene sequence: CDR1 LGHNA, CDR2 YSLEER. Germline trimming cut 0 bases from V and 3 bases from J; bases unmatched to any gene: 6. This CDR3 has 16 amino acids. The chain couples TRBV4-3 to TRBJ2-7; 9 bases match TRBD1. This TCR was sampled from a human donor in good health. Some clones in this sample may be carry-over from other donors' samples. The sequencing input was PBMCs. CDR3 residues: CASSQDIGTGNYEQYF. The CDR3 DNA is TGCGCCAGCAGCCAAGATATCGGGACAGGGAACTACGAGCAGTACTTC.